The 4 T cell receptor beta chains below come from one sample, sequenced in a study of T cells in Graves' hyperthyroidism and ophthalmopathy. Amplification targeted TCR beta CDR3 regions from RNA transcripts. A first-round RT-PCR of the TCR CDR3 used the HTBI primer set. One entry per CDR3 protein, called by TCRdb with MiXCR from the multiplex PCR reads. The sample includes roughly 740,000 distinct CDR3 sequences, 16% of them seen just once. The sample consisted of blood. All receptors come from a man aged 18 to 29 with Graves' hyperthyroidism.

This clonotype was seen only a few times. A read error is possible here, since a much larger clone lies one base away. The CDR3 DNA is TGTGCCAGCTCACCTCGGACAGGCGAAGCTTCCTTT. It translates to CASSPRTGEASF. J is TRBJ1-1 and V is TRBV18; the match to TRBD1 covers 7 bases. Germline-derived CDR1 and CDR2 are KGHSH and LQKENI. This CDR3 contains 12 residues.

This clonotype was found many times. The chain joins TRBV28 to TRBJ1-2, with a possible D match to TRBD1 (5 bases). From germline, CDR1 is MDHEN and CDR2 SYDVKM. The CDR3 contains 14 residues. V was shortened by 3 bases and J by 8 bases, with 16 bases between the two germline ends. The CDR3 reads CASSLPGRLWGYTF. In DNA form, the CDR3 reads TGTGCCAGCAGTTTGCCAGGGAGGTTATGGGGCTACACCTTC.

This clonotype has a handful of counts. This chain uses TRBV20-1 with TRBJ2-3; D possibly matches TRBD1 or TRBD2 (5 bases each). The germline V gene has CDR1 DFQATT and CDR2 SNEGSKA (reference sequence). V was shortened by 5 bases and J by 1 base, with 16 bases between the two germline ends. The CDR3 has 15 residues. CDR3 nucleotides: TGCAGTGCTGGCGGACATCTAGCCGGCACAGATACGCAGTATTTT. Translating it yields CSAGGHLAGTDTQYF.

Only a few counts were recorded for this clonotype. The rearrangement uses TRBV20-1 and TRBJ1-6, with D maybe TRBD1 (5 bases). Trimming left V 0 bases short and J 15 bases short, with 12 bases between. This CDR3 comprises 12 residues. Germline assignment: CDR1 DFQATT and CDR2 SNEGSKA (reference sequence). CDR3 nucleotide sequence: TGCAGTGCTAGAGATTTCGGGGCTAGCCTCCACTTT. Amino acid sequence: CSARDFGASLHF.